The TCR beta chain described here comes from a study of identical twins. Notes on the study in general: Memory repertoires lacked the insertion deficit that abundant cord blood beta clonotypes showed. Among out-of-frame alpha sequences shared by twins, low generation probability occurred in excess.

Template switching added a universal primer site; cDNA carried unique molecular identifiers. TCRdb re-called the 5' RACE reads through MiXCR, storing one row per CDR3 protein. The sample consists of roughly 1.6 million distinct CDR3 sequences, more than 30% of them appearing once. Losses at the gene ends were 0 bases for V and 6 bases for J; bases not matched to a gene: 8. The CDR3 sequence is 16 residues long. Germline values: CDR1 SNHLY, CDR2 FYNNEI. Concerning this clonotype itself: Its specificity is unknown.

The V and J genes are TRBV2 and TRBJ1-5; 7 nucleotides line up with TRBD1. Sequencing was carried out using cord blood. The receptor comes from a newborn girl in good health. CDR3 nucleotide sequence: TGTGCCAGCAGTGAAGCTCCAGGGGGAAGGGGTCAGCCCCAGCATTTT. It codes for CASSEAPGGRGQPQHF.